These 14 T cell receptor beta chains originate from one sample sequenced in a study of beta chain features in type 1 diabetes. Expressed TCRB transcripts got sequenced, as all isolated RNA was reverse transcribed. Assay: immunoSEQ multiplex PCR; the TCRdb copy retains only in-frame clones and omits some. The profile covers about 360,000 clones, with roughly an eighth appearing a single time and roughly 0.017% taken by the ten largest. The material sequenced was naive CD4+ T cells from blood. Source of these receptors: a man aged 18 to 29 in good health.

This clone showed up just a few times. The chain is built from TRBV5-4 and TRBJ2-5, with 7 positions matching TRBD1. The CDR3 spans 15 residues. V lost 4 bases, J lost 2 bases, and 8 bases stayed unmatched. CDR1 and CDR2 from the germline V gene are SGHNT and YYREEE (reference sequence). The CDR3 is CASSGPGTAQETQYF. In DNA form, the CDR3 reads TGTGCCAGCAGCGGCCCCGGGACAGCACAAGAGACCCAGTACTTC.

As DNA, the CDR3 is TGTGCCAGTAGTGGGACAGGGGGCGCCGTTCAGCCCCAGCATTTT. Translating it yields CASSGTGGAVQPQHF. The chain employs TRBV19 and TRBJ1-5; 12 bases agree with TRBD1. Trimming at V came to 5 bases and at J to 6 bases, leaving 5 bases not matched to a gene. CDR1 is LNHDA and CDR2 is SQIVND in the germline V gene (reference sequence). The CDR3 runs to 15 residues. The full variable domain, rest sourced from reference TRBV19 and TRBJ1-5, is DGGITQSPKYLFRKEGQNVTLSCEQNLNHDAMYWYRQDPGQGLRLIYYSQIVNDFQKGDIAEGYSVSREKKESFPLTVTSAQKNPTAFYLCASSGTGGAVQPQHFGDGTRLSIL.

This clone was found a few times. The chain carries TRBV5-1 and TRBJ2-5; 9 bases are a match to TRBD2. The CDR3 totals 16 residues. The V gene end was trimmed by 0 bases and the J gene end by 5 bases; junction bases not matched to a gene: 8. Germline CDR1 is SGHRS and CDR2 is YFSETQ. The CDR3 bases are TGCGCCAGCAGCTTGGATCGACTAGCGGAGCAGGAGACCCAGTACTTC. Translation: CASSLDRLAEQETQYF.

This clone was observed a handful of times. The chain is built from TRBV7-3 and TRBJ2-2; weak D call: TRBD2 (5 bases). This CDR3 is built from 16 residues. Trimming removed 2 bases at V and 6 bases at J, with 16 bases between. The V gene's germline CDR1 is SGHTA and CDR2 FQGTGA. The CDR3, as DNA: TGTGCCAGCAGCTTAGTAGGTGGGAGCGTCCCCGGGGAGCTGTTTTTT. It yields the protein CASSLVGGSVPGELFF.

This sequence joins TRBV7-2 and TRBJ2-7, with 7 positions matching TRBD2. V trimming: 6 bases; J trimming: 7 bases; junction bases outside the gene matches: 12. Germline V gene data show CDR1 as SGHTA and CDR2 as FQGNSA. The CDR3 runs 14 residues. The CDR3 is CASRSVGGRREQYF. The CDR3, as DNA: TGTGCCAGCAGATCAGTGGGAGGGCGTCGGGAGCAGTACTTC.

This clone came up a few times. The chain combines TRBV9 with TRBJ2-6; 8 bases are a match to TRBD1. Trimming removed 3 bases from V and 1 base from J; junction bases left unmatched: 3. Per the germline V gene, CDR1 is SGDLS and CDR2 is YYNGEE. This CDR3 region has 16 residues. In nucleotides, the CDR3 is TGTGCCAGCAGCGCCCACAGGGGGTCTGGGGCCAACGTCCTGACTTTC. Protein product: CASSAHRGSGANVLTF.

The chain combines TRBV28 with TRBJ1-1; possibly TRBD1 for D (5 bases). Trimming removed 4 bases from V and 5 bases from J, with 11 bases in between. Germline V gene lookup returns CDR1 MDHEN and CDR2 SYDVKM. The CDR3 runs 13 residues. The CDR3, as DNA: TGTGCCAGCAGTTCAACAGGAGGGACTGAAGCTTTCTTT. Translation: CASSSTGGTEAFF.

V gene TRBV21-1 combines with J gene TRBJ2-7; TRBD1 reflects the table's D call only, with no check against the DNA. TRBV21-1 is shown as a pseudogene. CDR3 length: 14 residues. The DNA for the CDR3 is TGTGCCAGCAGCAAAGCCCAGGGTTCCTACGAGCAGTACTTC. Protein product: CASSKAQGSYEQYF.

The chain has TRBV6-5 and TRBJ2-7; TRBD2 aligns across 15 bases. Per germline, CDR1 MNHEY and CDR2 SVGAGI. Losses at the gene ends were 6 bases for V and 7 bases for J; bases not matched to a gene: 4. This CDR3 has 14 residues. CDR3 region: CASSRGLAGGEQYF. CDR3 DNA sequence: TGTGCCAGCAGCCGGGGACTAGCGGGAGGTGAGCAGTACTTC.

The table lists this clone with a few counts. This chain uses TRBV7-2 with TRBJ2-7, with D possibly being TRBD1 (5 bases). The germline V and J ends were trimmed by 5 bases and 4 bases, with 12 bases remaining between them. This CDR3 contains 13 residues. Germline V gives CDR1 SGHTA, CDR2 FQGNSA. The chain's CDR3 is CASSPRVGYEQYF. DNA of the CDR3: TGTGCCAGCAGCCCCAGGGTGGGTTACGAGCAGTACTTC.

This clone came up a few times. J is TRBJ2-7 and V is TRBV27; D possibly corresponds to TRBD2 (5 bases). V was trimmed by 4 bases and J by 2 bases, leaving 12 bases between them. The CDR3 contains 14 residues. Germline V gene sequence: CDR1 MNHEY, CDR2 SMNVEV (reference sequence). CDR3 nucleotide sequence: TGTGCCAGCAGTTCCGGGGTTACTGCCTACGAGCAGTACTTC. Its translation: CASSSGVTAYEQYF.

This clone has just a few counts. The V call is TRBV30, the J call TRBJ1-6; D is ambiguous. The CDR3 is 13 amino acids. Between the trimmed V and J ends, which lost 2 bases and 8 bases, there was a span of 10 bases. Germline loops: CDR1 GTSNPN, CDR2 SVGIG (reference sequence). The CDR3 DNA is TGTGCCTGGAGTCCCACCGGGGATTCACCCCTCCACTTT. This sequence encodes CAWSPTGDSPLHF.

The J gene is TRBJ2-1, the V gene TRBV28, with D possibly matching TRBD1 (6 bases). Germline V gene lookup returns CDR1 MDHEN and CDR2 SYDVKM. The CDR3 runs 15 residues. Trimming removed 5 bases from V and 5 bases from J, with 16 bases in between. CDR3 bases: TGTGCCAGCAGTCTGTCACACAGGGTTAACAATGAGCAGTTCTTC. Translating it yields CASSLSHRVNNEQFF.

This clone was seen more than once but under ten times. CDR3 nucleotide sequence: TGTGCCAGCCGCTCAGGGGGCGAAGAGACCCAGTACTTC. It yields the protein CASRSGGEETQYF. The chain combines TRBV7-2 with TRBJ2-5, with 8 bases lining up with TRBD1. V was pared by 8 bases and J by 3 bases, with 5 bases of the junction left unmatched. This CDR3 region has 13 residues. Germline V gives CDR1 SGHTA, CDR2 FQGNSA.